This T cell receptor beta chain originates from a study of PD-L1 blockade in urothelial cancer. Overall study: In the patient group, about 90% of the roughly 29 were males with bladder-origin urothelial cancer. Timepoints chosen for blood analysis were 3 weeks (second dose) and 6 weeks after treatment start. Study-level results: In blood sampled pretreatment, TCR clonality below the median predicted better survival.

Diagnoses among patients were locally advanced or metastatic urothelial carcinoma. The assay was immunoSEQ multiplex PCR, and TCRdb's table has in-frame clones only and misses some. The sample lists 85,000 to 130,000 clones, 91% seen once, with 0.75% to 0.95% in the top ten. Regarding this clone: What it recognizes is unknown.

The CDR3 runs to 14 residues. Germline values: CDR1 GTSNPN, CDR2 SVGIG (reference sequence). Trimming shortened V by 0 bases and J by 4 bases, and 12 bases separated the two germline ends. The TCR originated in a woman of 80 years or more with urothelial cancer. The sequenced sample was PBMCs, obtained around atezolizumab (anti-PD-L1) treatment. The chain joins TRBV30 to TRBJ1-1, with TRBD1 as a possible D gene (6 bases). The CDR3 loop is CAWSVSGGVTEAFF. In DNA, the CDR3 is TGTGCCTGGAGTGTGTCGGGGGGCGTCACTGAAGCTTTCTTT.